A single sample gave rise to the 30 T cell receptor beta chains below, sequenced in a study of T cell repertoires in cytomegalovirus infection. TCRdb recomputed calls from the reads with MiXCR, one row per CDR3 protein. The profile shows about 490,000 distinct CDR3 sequences, around 27% of them singletons. Material: PBMCs. These receptors all come from a human donor in good health (CMV status not recorded). Some clones in this sample may be carry-over from other donors' samples.

V usage is TRBV4-1 and J usage is TRBJ1-2; the D gene is possibly TRBD1 (5 bases). The CDR3 runs 14 residues. Germline V lookup: CDR1 MGHRA, CDR2 YSYEKL. V dropped 1 base and J dropped 3 bases, with 9 bases sitting between them. CDR3 coding DNA: TGCGCCAGCAGCCAAGTGGCGGGGGACTATGGCTACACCTTC. It is translated as CASSQVAGDYGYTF.

This sequence joins TRBV5-1 and TRBJ2-1, with 8 bases matching TRBD2. This CDR3 spans 17 amino acids. The germline gives CDR1 SGHRS, CDR2 YFSETQ. V lost 7 bases to trimming and J lost 9 bases; unmatched junction nucleotides: 21. The DNA for the CDR3 is TGCGCCAGCCCGAAAATAACAAGAGAGCGGGAGTCGAGTGAGCAGTTCTTC. Encoded protein: CASPKITRERESSEQFF.

This chain uses TRBV20-1 with TRBJ2-3; 13 nucleotides align to TRBD2. V lost 0 bases and J lost 3; bases outside the gene matches: 12. CDR3 length: 19 amino acids. From germline, CDR1 is DFQATT and CDR2 SNEGSKA (reference sequence). The CDR3 protein is CSARDSHGLAGVSTDTQYF. CDR3 coding DNA: TGCAGTGCTAGAGATTCCCACGGACTAGCGGGAGTCTCAACAGATACGCAGTATTTT.

This clonotype occurred a few times. V and J are TRBV6-1 and TRBJ2-7, with no clear D. Germline CDR1 MNHNS, CDR2 SASEGT. The CDR3 totals 15 residues. The ends were cut back, 6 bases at V and 0 bases at J, with 15 bases in the middle. CDR3 DNA: TGTGCCAGCAGAAGGTCTCCCTACAGCTCCTACGAGCAGTACGTC. Protein: CASRRSPYSSYEQYV.

The J gene is TRBJ2-1, the V gene TRBV9, with D possibly TRBD1 on 5 matching bases. Germline CDR1 SGDLS, CDR2 YYNGEE. The germline V and J ends were trimmed by 0 bases and 8 bases, with 6 bases remaining between them. The CDR3 consists of 12 residues. CDR3 sequence: CASSVEGDEQFF. In DNA, the CDR3 is TGTGCCAGCAGCGTAGAAGGGGATGAGCAGTTCTTC.

The chain uses TRBV20-1 and TRBJ2-1, with TRBD1 as a possible D gene (6 bases). The CDR3 has 14 amino acids. V gave up 5 bases and J gave up 3 bases, with 14 bases separating them. Germline V gene lookup returns CDR1 DFQATT and CDR2 SNEGSKA (reference sequence). The CDR3 protein is CSARKLDSYNEQFF. CDR3 coding DNA: TGCAGTGCTCGCAAACTGGACAGCTACAATGAGCAGTTCTTC.

This clonotype was detected a few times. The chain has TRBV7-9 and TRBJ2-3; 7 bases fit TRBD2. V shed 6 bases and J 2 bases; nucleotides not matched to a gene: 5. CDR1 SEHNR and CDR2 FQNEAQ come from the germline V gene (reference sequence). There are 14 residues in the CDR3. DNA for the CDR3: TGTGCCAGCAGACCGGGACTACCCACAGATACGCAGTATTTT. It codes for CASRPGLPTDTQYF.

This clonotype was counted ten times or more. This chain uses TRBV28 with TRBJ1-1; 10 nucleotides match TRBD1. The CDR3 totals 19 residues. Germline lookup yields CDR1 MDHEN and CDR2 SYDVKM. After removal of 4 bases from V and 0 bases from J, the junction contained 14 bases not matched to a gene. CDR3 in amino acids: CASSSSLPGTGDMNTEAFF. DNA for the CDR3: TGTGCCAGCAGTTCCTCGTTACCCGGGACAGGGGACATGAACACTGAAGCTTTCTTT. The whole variable domain, remainder taken from reference TRBV28 and TRBJ1-1, is DVKVTQSSRYLVKRTGEKVFLECVQDMDHENMFWYRQDPGLGLRLIYFSYDVKMKEKGDIPEGYSVSREKKERFSLILESASTNQTSMYLCASSSSLPGTGDMNTEAFFGQGTRLTVV.

The chain uses TRBV6-2 or TRBV6-3 and TRBJ1-1; 11 bases agree with TRBD1. CDR1 MNHEY and CDR2 SVGEGT come from the germline V gene. V gave up 2 bases and J gave up 1 base; unmatched junction bases: 12. This CDR3 has 19 amino acids. DNA for the CDR3: TGTGCCAGCAGTTACCCCAACCCCGGGACAGGGGGAGGGAACACTGAAGCTTTCTTT. This gives the protein CASSYPNPGTGGGNTEAFF.

This clonotype has a handful of counts. The rearrangement links TRBV7-8 to TRBJ2-7, with 8 bases matching TRBD1. Germline V gives CDR1 SGHVS, CDR2 FQNEAQ. V trimming: 3 bases; J trimming: 3 bases; junction bases outside the gene matches: 4. The CDR3 loop spans 14 amino acids. CDR3 nucleotide sequence: TGTGCCAGCAGCTTTCCAGGGGGCTTCTACGAGCAGTACTTC. Encoded protein: CASSFPGGFYEQYF.

This chain uses TRBV6-2 or TRBV6-3 with TRBJ2-1; D ambiguous. The germline CDR1 and CDR2 sequences are MNHEY and SVGEGT. Trimming left V 4 bases short and J 8 bases short, with 9 bases between. The CDR3 loop spans 12 amino acids. This CDR3 reads CASSFNLDEQFF. CDR3 bases: TGTGCCAGCAGTTTCAACTTGGATGAGCAGTTCTTC.

This clonotype was counted only a few times. This chain uses TRBV19 with TRBJ2-5; the D gene could be TRBD1 or TRBD2 (5 bases each). Germline V CDR1 and CDR2: LNHDA, SQIVND (reference sequence). The V end lost 4 bases, the J end lost 5 bases, and 11 bases lay between the germline ends. The CDR3 runs 13 residues. CDR3 nucleotides: TGTGCCAGTAGTAAGAGGGGTGGGGAGACCCAGTACTTC. Amino acids: CASSKRGGETQYF.

The chain has TRBV28 and TRBJ2-5; the match to TRBD1 covers 7 bases. This CDR3 has 13 amino acids. Trimming cost V 7 bases and J 4 bases; bases outside gene matches: 6. CDR1 MDHEN and CDR2 SYDVKM come from the germline V gene. Written as DNA, the CDR3 is TGTGCCAGCATCTCACAGGGGCGAGAGACCCAGTACTTC. Amino acids: CASISQGRETQYF.

This clonotype was observed a handful of times. The rearrangement links TRBV4-1 to TRBJ1-1; weak D call: TRBD1 (6 bases). The CDR3 sequence is 16 residues long. V lost 0 bases and J lost 5, with 16 bases in between. Germline assignment: CDR1 MGHRA and CDR2 YSYEKL. The CDR3 region is CASSQDTGGERTEAFF. CDR3 nucleotide sequence: TGCGCCAGCAGCCAAGATACGGGGGGCGAGAGGACTGAAGCTTTCTTT.

This clonotype was counted between two and nine times. J is TRBJ2-1 and V is TRBV6-1, with a possible D match to TRBD2 (7 bases). The CDR3 has 15 residues. Germline V CDR1 and CDR2: MNHNS, SASEGT. The V gene lost 6 bases and the J gene lost 6 bases, with 18 bases spanning the gap. The DNA of the CDR3 is TGTGCCAGCAGGGGGGGGGGCTCAGGTGCCAATGAGCAGTTCTTC. This translates into CASRGGGSGANEQFF.

The chain recombines TRBV23-1 with TRBJ2-7; no clear D gene. Being an ORF, TRBV23-1 has a function that is uncertain. The CDR3 is 15 amino acids. V was pared by 4 bases and J by 0 bases, with 13 bases between. The CDR3 bases are TGCGCCAGCAGTCCCACAGTGTGGTCCTCCTACGAGCAGTACTTC. Translating it yields CASSPTVWSSYEQYF.

This clonotype was recorded a few times. The V gene is TRBV27, the J gene TRBJ1-5; D might be TRBD1 (5 bases). Germline assignment: CDR1 MNHEY and CDR2 SMNVEV (reference sequence). The CDR3 totals 15 residues. Trimming cost V 5 bases and J 0 bases, with 11 bases left between them. CDR3 bases: TGTGCCAGCAGTCGGGGCCTCTATAGCAATCAGCCCCAGCATTTT. Translation: CASSRGLYSNQPQHF.

The sample holds many counts of this clonotype. The rearrangement uses TRBV6-1 and TRBJ2-7; a weak D match, TRBD1 (5 bases). The CDR3 runs to 15 residues. Trimming cost V 2 bases and J 7 bases, with 18 bases left between them. The germline V gene has CDR1 MNHNS and CDR2 SASEGT. CDR3 loop: CASSETPNRGNEQYF. DNA for the CDR3: TGTGCCAGCAGTGAAACCCCCAATAGGGGTAATGAGCAGTACTTC.

The V gene is TRBV6-2 or TRBV6-3, the J gene TRBJ2-5; 10 bases agree with TRBD2. J was trimmed by 5 bases and V by 0 bases; bases with no gene match: 12. From germline, CDR1 is MNHEY and CDR2 SVGEGT. The CDR3 loop spans 18 amino acids. CDR3 DNA sequence: TGTGCCAGCAGTTACTCTCAGGGACTAGCGCCCTACGGGGAGACCCAGTACTTC. This encodes CASSYSQGLAPYGETQYF.

This clonotype came up a few times. The V and J genes are TRBV7-2 and TRBJ2-5; D might be TRBD2 (6 bases). The CDR3 covers 17 residues. Per germline, CDR1 SGHTA and CDR2 FQGNSA. V lost 1 base and J lost 2, with 17 bases in between. CDR3 DNA: TGTGCCAGCAGCTTAGGGGACTCACCAGCGGCTCAAGAGACCCAGTACTTC. Protein sequence: CASSLGDSPAAQETQYF.

With regard to this clonotype: At one end the junction does not follow the germline gene, possibly because of a read error. This chain connects TRBV7-7 to TRBJ1-1; D is uncertain. CDR1 is SSHAT, CDR2 FNYEAQ, per germline (reference sequence). This CDR3 spans 13 amino acids. In nucleotides, the CDR3 is TGTGCTAGCAGCGAAGATAGAACCACTGAAGCTTTCTTT. Protein product: CASSEDRTTEAFF. Together with reference TRBV7-7 and TRBJ1-1, the CDR3 gives the full variable domain: GAGVSQSPRYKVTKRGQDVTLRCDPISSHATLYWYQQALGQGPEFLTYFNYEAQPDKSGLPSDRFSAERPEGSISTLTIQRTEQRDSAMYRCASSEDRTTEAFFGQGTRLTVV.

This clonotype has at least ten counts. The J gene is TRBJ2-7, the V gene TRBV7-2; 8 positions agree with TRBD2. Germline V gene lookup returns CDR1 SGHTA and CDR2 FQGNSA. J gave up 2 bases and V 3 bases, and 6 bases lay outside the gene matches. The CDR3 extends over 15 amino acids. CDR3 sequence: CASSFDSGGPYEQYF. The CDR3, as DNA: TGTGCCAGCAGCTTTGATTCGGGAGGGCCCTACGAGCAGTACTTC. The full variable domain, completed using reference TRBV7-2 and TRBJ2-7, is GAGVSQSPSNKVTEKGKDVELRCDPISGHTALYWYRQSLGQGLEFLIYFQGNSAPDKSGLPSDRFSAERTGGSVSTLTIQRTQQEDSAVYLCASSFDSGGPYEQYFGPGTRLTVT.

This clonotype was detected a few times. V usage is TRBV15 and J usage is TRBJ1-5; D is unresolved. The CDR3 runs 15 residues. Germline V gives CDR1 LNHNV, CDR2 YYDKDF (reference sequence). The V and J ends lost 6 bases and 0 bases respectively, with 12 bases between them. The CDR3 here is CATSVTDYSNQPQHF. CDR3 nucleotides: TGTGCCACCAGTGTTACGGATTATAGCAATCAGCCCCAGCATTTT.

The V call is TRBV6-5, the J call TRBJ1-1; TRBD1 might be the D (5 bases). Germline CDR1 reads MNHEY; CDR2 reads SVGAGI. The CDR3 loop spans 15 amino acids. V was pared by 1 base and J by 3 bases, with 12 bases between. CDR3 region: CASSYYQGRDTEAFF. Here the CDR3 DNA reads TGTGCCAGCAGTTACTACCAGGGTCGGGACACTGAAGCTTTCTTT.

This chain links TRBV24-1 with TRBJ1-2; no definite D call. This CDR3 has 17 amino acids. V was shortened by 2 bases and J by 4 bases, with 19 bases between the two germline ends. The germline gives CDR1 KGHDR, CDR2 SFDVKD. The CDR3: CATSDSSLGSQSYGYTF. CDR3 DNA sequence: TGTGCCACCAGTGATTCATCGCTTGGCAGTCAAAGCTATGGCTACACCTTC.

The chain joins TRBV27 to TRBJ1-3; TRBD1 aligns across 7 bases. Germline trimming cut 2 bases from V and 3 bases from J; bases unmatched to any gene: 22. The germline CDR1 and CDR2 sequences are MNHEY and SMNVEV (reference sequence). CDR3 length: 21 residues. The CDR3 DNA sequence: TGTGCCAGCAGTTTAATCACGCATCCCAAGACAGGGTGGAGTTTTGGAAACACCATATATTTT. The encoded protein is CASSLITHPKTGWSFGNTIYF.

As DNA, the CDR3 is TGCAGTGCTCCGACAGGTTTTCGGGGTGGCTACACCTTC. Its protein product is CSAPTGFRGGYTF. The genes are TRBV20-1 and TRBJ1-2, with a possible D match to TRBD1 (6 bases). This CDR3 has 13 residues. Germline lookup yields CDR1 DFQATT and CDR2 SNEGSKA (reference sequence). The V gene lost 5 bases and the J gene lost 7 bases, with 17 bases spanning the gap.

The chain carries TRBV11-2 and TRBJ1-4; TRBD1 is a possible D gene (5 bases). The CDR3 loop spans 14 amino acids. The V gene lost 1 base and the J gene lost 5 bases, with 8 bases spanning the gap. Per germline, CDR1 SGHAT and CDR2 FQNNGV. DNA for the CDR3: TGTGCCAGCAGCTTAGTGGGACTCAATGAAAAACTGTTTTTT. Amino acid sequence: CASSLVGLNEKLFF.

This clonotype was observed a few times. The chain has TRBV27 and TRBJ1-2; D not certain. With 6 bases removed from V and 4 bases from J, the gap between germline ends came to 15 bases. The CDR3 contains 14 residues. The germline V gene has CDR1 MNHEY and CDR2 SMNVEV (reference sequence). CDR3 DNA sequence: TGTGCCAGCAGCCTTAAAGGGTCCGCCTATGGCTACACCTTC. As protein: CASSLKGSAYGYTF.

The V gene is TRBV14, the J gene TRBJ2-1, with 8 bases identical to TRBD2. Germline CDR1 reads SGHDN; CDR2 reads FVKESK. With 1 base clipped from V and 8 bases from J, the junction kept 4 bases outside the gene matches. The CDR3 extends over 14 amino acids. Written as DNA, the CDR3 is TGTGCCAGCAGCCAAGTCAGCGGGAGATATGAGCAGTTCTTC. Encoded protein: CASSQVSGRYEQFF. Combining the CDR3 with reference TRBV14 and TRBJ2-1 gives the whole variable domain EAGVTQFPSHSVIEKGQTVTLRCDPISGHDNLYWYRRVMGKEIKFLLHFVKESKQDESGMPNNRFLAERTGGTYSTLKVQPAELEDSGVYFCASSQVSGRYEQFFGPGTRLTVL.